Listed below are T cell receptor beta chains from one sample, sequenced in a study of blood T cell repertoires in COVID-19. Produced via immunoSEQ multiplex PCR; TCRdb's table is partial and in-frame only. The table shows approximately 350,000 clones, with approximately 86% occurring only once. Sequenced sample: peripheral blood. The source of these receptors is a woman aged 60-75 years with COVID-19, enrolled during active disease. Each CDR3 is given with its conserved first and last residue. The D gene is left open where the match is weak. Clone sizes are given selectively: once, few, many, or a class where the clone is expanded.

clone size: .
D gene: .
V gene: TRBV24-1
J gene: TRBJ1-5
CDR3 length: 13
CDR3 protein: CATSDLSDQPQHF
CDR3 DNA: TGTGCCACCAGTGATTTATCGGATCAGCCCCAGCATTTT

clone size: .
D gene: .
V gene: TRBV10-3
J gene: TRBJ2-5
CDR3 length: 13
CDR3 protein: CAISPGLDETQYF
CDR3 DNA: TGTGCCATCAGCCCGGGACTGGATGAGACCCAGTACTTC

clone size: .
D gene: TRBD1
V gene: TRBV15
J gene: TRBJ1-4
CDR3 length: 16
CDR3 protein: CATSSDHGTGKEKLFF
CDR3 DNA: TGTGCCACCAGCAGCGACCACGGGACAGGGAAGGAAAAACTGTTTTTT

clone size: .
D gene: .
V gene: TRBV30
J gene: TRBJ1-2
CDR3 length: 11
CDR3 protein: CAWTPNHGYTF
CDR3 DNA: TGTGCCTGGACCCCTAACCATGGCTACACCTTC

clone size: .
D gene: TRBD1
V gene: TRBV5-6
J gene: TRBJ1-1
CDR3 length: 14
CDR3 protein: CASARGQGAAEAFF
CDR3 DNA: TGTGCCAGTGCTAGGGGACAGGGGGCTGCTGAAGCTTTCTTT

clone size: .
D gene: .
V gene: TRBV7-3
J gene: TRBJ2-1
CDR3 length: 16
CDR3 protein: CASSLLVLSNGGEQFF
CDR3 DNA: TGTGCCAGCAGCCTCCTCGTGCTCTCCAACGGGGGTGAGCAGTTCTTC

clone size: .
D gene: .
V gene: TRBV12-3/TRBV12-4
J gene: TRBJ2-7
CDR3 length: 13
CDR3 protein: CASSSLQGNEQYF
CDR3 DNA: TGTGCCAGCAGTTCCCTACAGGGCAACGAGCAGTACTTC

clone size: .
D gene: .
V gene: TRBV3-1/TRBV3-2
J gene: TRBJ1-5
CDR3 length: 15
CDR3 protein: CASSQAWADNQPQHF
CDR3 DNA: TGTGCCAGCAGCCAAGCTTGGGCTGACAATCAGCCCCAGCATTTT

clone size: .
D gene: .
V gene: TRBV3-1/TRBV3-2
J gene: TRBJ2-1
CDR3 length: 14
CDR3 protein: CASSARGTNNEQFF
CDR3 DNA: TGTGCCAGCAGCGCCCGGGGGACCAACAATGAGCAGTTCTTC

clone size: .
D gene: .
V gene: TRBV4-3
J gene: TRBJ2-3
CDR3 length: 16
CDR3 protein: CASSQDFAGLTDTQYF
CDR3 DNA: TGCGCCAGCAGCCAAGATTTCGCAGGCCTCACAGATACGCAGTATTTT

clone size: .
D gene: .
V gene: TRBV15
J gene: TRBJ2-5
CDR3 length: 14
CDR3 protein: CATSKGGARETQYF
CDR3 DNA: TGTGCCACCAGCAAAGGGGGGGCCAGAGAGACCCAGTACTTC

clone size: .
D gene: .
V gene: TRBV27
J gene: TRBJ2-3
CDR3 length: 14
CDR3 protein: CASTATGSTDTQYF
CDR3 DNA: TGTGCCAGCACCGCGACAGGTAGCACAGATACGCAGTATTTT

clone size: .
D gene: TRBD1
V gene: TRBV6-6
J gene: TRBJ1-1
CDR3 length: 16
CDR3 protein: CASSYRAGQENTEAFF
CDR3 DNA: TGTGCCAGCAGTTACAGGGCGGGACAGGAAAACACTGAAGCTTTCTTT

clone size: .
D gene: .
V gene: TRBV4-3
J gene: TRBJ1-2
CDR3 length: 15
CDR3 protein: CASSQDRRTTYGYTF
CDR3 DNA: TGCGCCAGCAGCCAAGATCGTCGGACAACGTACGGCTACACCTTC

clone size: .
D gene: TRBD1
V gene: TRBV7-2
J gene: TRBJ2-7
CDR3 length: 15
CDR3 protein: CASSLKTGEHYEQYF
CDR3 DNA: TGTGCCAGCAGCTTAAAAACAGGGGAGCACTACGAGCAGTACTTC

clone size: .
D gene: .
V gene: TRBV6-5
J gene: TRBJ2-3
CDR3 length: 13
CDR3 protein: CASERLAADTQYF
CDR3 DNA: TGTGCCAGCGAGAGGCTAGCCGCAGATACGCAGTATTTT

clone size: .
D gene: .
V gene: TRBV3-1/TRBV3-2
J gene: TRBJ2-5
CDR3 length: 16
CDR3 protein: CASSHRRGGRGETQYF
CDR3 DNA: TGTGCCAGCAGCCACCGGAGGGGGGGGCGCGGAGAGACCCAGTACTTC

clone size: .
D gene: .
V gene: TRBV10-3
J gene: TRBJ2-3
CDR3 length: 17
CDR3 protein: CAISESGRLPPSDTQYF
CDR3 DNA: TGTGCCATCAGTGAGTCCGGTAGACTACCACCCTCAGATACGCAGTATTTT

clone size: .
D gene: TRBD1
V gene: TRBV27
J gene: TRBJ1-2
CDR3 length: 15
CDR3 protein: CASSSGQGAHYGYTF
CDR3 DNA: TGTGCCAGCAGCTCCGGACAGGGGGCGCATTATGGCTACACCTTC

clone size: .
D gene: TRBD2
V gene: TRBV18
J gene: TRBJ2-2
CDR3 length: 15
CDR3 protein: CASSQSGSHTGELFF
CDR3 DNA: TGTGCCAGCTCTCAGAGCGGGAGCCACACCGGGGAGCTGTTTTTT

clone size: .
D gene: TRBD1
V gene: TRBV19
J gene: TRBJ2-6
CDR3 length: 17
CDR3 protein: CASSEGQADSGANVLTF
CDR3 DNA: TGTGCCAGTAGTGAAGGACAGGCTGACTCTGGGGCCAACGTCCTGACTTTC

clone size: .
D gene: .
V gene: TRBV2
J gene: TRBJ1-5
CDR3 length: 14
CDR3 protein: CASSTGNSNQPQHF
CDR3 DNA: TGTGCCAGCAGTACGGGAAATAGCAATCAGCCCCAGCATTTT

clone size: few
D gene: .
V gene: TRBV11-2
J gene: TRBJ1-5
CDR3 length: 14
CDR3 protein: CASSRSYSNQPQHF
CDR3 DNA: TGTGCCAGCAGTCGGTCTTATAGCAATCAGCCCCAGCATTTT

clone size: .
D gene: .
V gene: TRBV19
J gene: TRBJ2-7
CDR3 length: 13
CDR3 protein: CASSPARGYEQYF
CDR3 DNA: TGTGCCAGTAGTCCCGCCCGGGGTTACGAGCAGTACTTC

clone size: .
D gene: .
V gene: TRBV3-1/TRBV3-2
J gene: TRBJ1-3
CDR3 length: 15
CDR3 protein: CASSQNQGVGNTIYF
CDR3 DNA: TGTGCCAGCAGCCAAAATCAGGGTGTTGGAAACACCATATATTTT

clone size: .
D gene: .
V gene: TRBV7-2
J gene: TRBJ2-7
CDR3 length: 12
CDR3 protein: CASSPGLYEQYF
CDR3 DNA: TGTGCCAGCAGCCCCGGACTCTACGAGCAGTACTTC

clone size: .
D gene: TRBD2
V gene: TRBV7-3
J gene: TRBJ2-7
CDR3 length: 18
CDR3 protein: CASSLGPPSGGRSYEQYF
CDR3 DNA: TGTGCCAGCAGCTTAGGCCCTCCTAGCGGGGGGCGCTCCTACGAGCAGTACTTC

clone size: few
D gene: .
V gene: TRBV11-2
J gene: TRBJ2-2
CDR3 length: 16
CDR3 protein: CASSLTGTLNTGELFF
CDR3 DNA: TGTGCCAGCAGCTTAACCGGGACTTTGAACACCGGGGAGCTGTTTTTT

clone size: once
D gene: TRBD1
V gene: TRBV7-3
J gene: TRBJ2-3
CDR3 length: 19
CDR3 protein: CASSPKDLEGAFNTDTQYF
CDR3 DNA: TGTGCCAGCAGCCCTAAGGACCTCGAGGGGGCCTTCAACACAGATACGCAGTATTTT

clone size: .
D gene: TRBD1
V gene: TRBV19
J gene: TRBJ1-1
CDR3 length: 16
CDR3 protein: CASQPNRGPKNTEAFF
CDR3 DNA: TGTGCCAGCCAACCGAACAGGGGTCCGAAGAACACTGAAGCTTTCTTT

clone size: .
D gene: TRBD1
V gene: TRBV29-1
J gene: TRBJ1-6
CDR3 length: 13
CDR3 protein: CSVSDRENSPLHF
CDR3 DNA: TGCAGCGTCTCAGACAGGGAGAATTCACCCCTCCACTTT

clone size: .
D gene: .
V gene: TRBV6-4
J gene: TRBJ2-1
CDR3 length: 15
CDR3 protein: CASSVSGTPHNEQFF
CDR3 DNA: TGTGCCAGCAGTGTCTCGGGGACTCCACACAATGAGCAGTTCTTC

clone size: few
D gene: .
V gene: TRBV27
J gene: TRBJ1-4
CDR3 length: 13
CDR3 protein: CASSFRVAEKLFF
CDR3 DNA: TGTGCCAGCAGTTTCAGGGTAGCTGAAAAACTGTTTTTT

clone size: .
D gene: .
V gene: TRBV4-1
J gene: TRBJ1-1
CDR3 length: 14
CDR3 protein: CASSHEGAGTEAFF
CDR3 DNA: TGCGCCAGCAGCCATGAGGGTGCGGGCACTGAAGCTTTCTTT

clone size: .
D gene: .
V gene: TRBV29-1
J gene: TRBJ2-7
CDR3 length: 14
CDR3 protein: CSVSRTPSSYEQYF
CDR3 DNA: TGCAGCGTGAGTCGGACACCGAGCTCCTACGAGCAGTACTTC

clone size: .
D gene: .
V gene: TRBV4-3
J gene: TRBJ1-2
CDR3 length: 14
CDR3 protein: CASSLTGVGYGYTF
CDR3 DNA: TGCGCCAGCAGCCTCACCGGAGTGGGCTATGGCTACACCTTC

clone size: .
D gene: .
V gene: TRBV27
J gene: TRBJ1-2
CDR3 length: 14
CDR3 protein: CASRPPPPEYGYTF
CDR3 DNA: TGTGCCAGCAGGCCCCCCCCTCCGGAGTATGGCTACACCTTC

clone size: once
D gene: TRBD2
V gene: TRBV7-3
J gene: TRBJ2-5
CDR3 length: 15
CDR3 protein: CASSPFLGGKETQYF
CDR3 DNA: TGTGCCAGCAGCCCCTTCCTGGGGGGGAAAGAGACCCAGTACTTC

clone size: .
D gene: TRBD2
V gene: TRBV11-2
J gene: TRBJ2-5
CDR3 length: 16
CDR3 protein: CASSLEPAGGPETQYF
CDR3 DNA: TGTGCCAGCAGCTTAGAACCAGCGGGGGGGCCGGAGACCCAGTACTTC

clone size: .
D gene: TRBD1
V gene: TRBV6-2/TRBV6-3
J gene: TRBJ1-1
CDR3 length: 13
CDR3 protein: CASSDRVNPEAFF
CDR3 DNA: TGTGCCAGCAGTGACAGGGTGAATCCTGAAGCTTTCTTT

clone size: few
D gene: TRBD1
V gene: TRBV30
J gene: TRBJ2-7
CDR3 length: 12
CDR3 protein: CAWSRTGAEQYF
CDR3 DNA: TGTGCCTGGAGCCGGACAGGGGCCGAGCAGTACTTC

clone size: .
D gene: TRBD2
V gene: TRBV7-2
J gene: TRBJ2-7
CDR3 length: 15
CDR3 protein: CASSLVPAGGHEQYF
CDR3 DNA: TGTGCCAGCAGCTTAGTCCCAGCGGGGGGGCACGAGCAGTACTTC

clone size: .
D gene: .
V gene: TRBV29-1
J gene: TRBJ2-3
CDR3 length: 14
CDR3 protein: CSVESGIHTDTQYF
CDR3 DNA: TGCAGCGTTGAAAGCGGAATACACACAGATACGCAGTATTTT

clone size: once
D gene: TRBD1
V gene: TRBV6-2/TRBV6-3
J gene: TRBJ1-1
CDR3 length: 16
CDR3 protein: CASSYPPGQGVFEAFF
CDR3 DNA: TGTGCCAGCAGTTACCCACCGGGACAGGGGGTGTTTGAAGCTTTCTTT

clone size: .
D gene: TRBD2
V gene: TRBV2
J gene: TRBJ2-2
CDR3 length: 15
CDR3 protein: CASTGLAGNTGELFF
CDR3 DNA: TGTGCCAGCACCGGACTAGCGGGGAACACCGGGGAGCTGTTTTTT

clone size: .
D gene: .
V gene: TRBV11-2
J gene: TRBJ1-2
CDR3 length: 13
CDR3 protein: CASSLRGNYGYTF
CDR3 DNA: TGTGCCAGCAGCTTACGGGGGAACTATGGCTACACCTTC

clone size: .
D gene: TRBD1
V gene: TRBV19
J gene: TRBJ1-4
CDR3 length: 15
CDR3 protein: CASGGQGGPNEKLFF
CDR3 DNA: TGTGCCAGTGGGGGACAGGGAGGACCTAATGAAAAACTGTTTTTT

clone size: .
D gene: .
V gene: TRBV13
J gene: TRBJ2-2
CDR3 length: 14
CDR3 protein: CASSPGVGPGELFF
CDR3 DNA: TGTGCCAGCAGCCCAGGGGTGGGGCCCGGGGAGCTGTTTTTT

clone size: .
D gene: .
V gene: TRBV6-5
J gene: TRBJ2-7
CDR3 length: 15
CDR3 protein: CASSRTGSSSYEQYF
CDR3 DNA: TGTGCCAGCAGTCGGACTGGGTCTAGCTCCTACGAGCAGTACTTC

clone size: .
D gene: .
V gene: TRBV19
J gene: TRBJ1-2
CDR3 length: 12
CDR3 protein: CASRQGIYGYTF
CDR3 DNA: TGTGCCAGTAGGCAGGGGATCTATGGCTACACCTTC

clone size: .
D gene: TRBD1
V gene: TRBV29-1
J gene: TRBJ2-7
CDR3 length: 12
CDR3 protein: CSVPGDSYEQYF
CDR3 DNA: TGCAGCGTACCCGGGGACAGCTACGAGCAGTACTTC

clone size: .
D gene: .
V gene: TRBV18
J gene: TRBJ1-1
CDR3 length: 15
CDR3 protein: CASSPRAGGNTEAFF
CDR3 DNA: TGTGCCAGCTCACCCCGAGCTGGCGGGAACACTGAAGCTTTCTTT

clone size: .
D gene: TRBD2
V gene: TRBV2
J gene: TRBJ2-7
CDR3 length: 16
CDR3 protein: CASSEFLAGGNYEQYF
CDR3 DNA: TGTGCCAGCAGTGAATTCCTAGCGGGGGGCAACTACGAGCAGTACTTC

clone size: .
D gene: TRBD1
V gene: TRBV7-8
J gene: TRBJ1-4
CDR3 length: 15
CDR3 protein: CASSQAGTGGEKLFF
CDR3 DNA: TGTGCCAGCAGCCAAGCAGGGACAGGGGGTGAAAAACTGTTTTTT

clone size: .
D gene: .
V gene: TRBV5-1
J gene: TRBJ2-2
CDR3 length: 16
CDR3 protein: CASSSGQFTNTGELFF
CDR3 DNA: TGCGCCAGCAGCTCAGGACAGTTTACGAACACCGGGGAGCTGTTTTTT

clone size: .
D gene: TRBD1
V gene: TRBV30
J gene: TRBJ1-1
CDR3 length: 11
CDR3 protein: CAWSRTGEAFF
CDR3 DNA: TGTGCCTGGAGTCGGACAGGGGAAGCTTTCTTT

clone size: .
D gene: TRBD1
V gene: TRBV27
J gene: TRBJ1-2
CDR3 length: 15
CDR3 protein: CASSFVTGGGLRYTF
CDR3 DNA: TGTGCCAGCAGTTTCGTGACAGGGGGAGGGTTGCGCTACACCTTC

clone size: .
D gene: .
V gene: TRBV4-2
J gene: TRBJ1-1
CDR3 length: 15
CDR3 protein: CASSQVEGEGTEAFF
CDR3 DNA: TGTGCCAGCAGCCAAGTTGAGGGAGAGGGCACTGAAGCTTTCTTT

clone size: .
D gene: .
V gene: TRBV23-1
J gene: TRBJ2-7
CDR3 length: 15
CDR3 protein: CASSQLRAYSYEQYF
CDR3 DNA: TGCGCCAGCAGTCAATTGAGGGCTTACTCCTACGAGCAGTACTTC